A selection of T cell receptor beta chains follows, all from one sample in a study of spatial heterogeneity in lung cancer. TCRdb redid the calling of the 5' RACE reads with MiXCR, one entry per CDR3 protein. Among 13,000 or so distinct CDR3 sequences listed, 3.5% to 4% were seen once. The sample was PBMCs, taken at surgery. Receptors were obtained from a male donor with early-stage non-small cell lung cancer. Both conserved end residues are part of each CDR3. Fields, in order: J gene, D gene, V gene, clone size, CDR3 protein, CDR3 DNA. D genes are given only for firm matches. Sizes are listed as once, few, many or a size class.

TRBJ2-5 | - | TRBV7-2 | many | CASSRGGETQYF | TGTGCCAGCAGCCGCGGCGGAGAGACCCAGTACTTC
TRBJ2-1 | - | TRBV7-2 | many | CASSLAGSSYNEQFF | TGTGCCAGCAGCTTAGCGGGCAGCTCCTACAATGAGCAGTTCTTC
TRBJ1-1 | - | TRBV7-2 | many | CASSLAGIQNTEAFF | TGTGCCAGCAGCTTAGCGGGTATCCAGAACACTGAAGCTTTCTTT
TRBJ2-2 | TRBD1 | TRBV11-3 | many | CASKQGVNTGELFF | TGTGCCAGCAAACAGGGGGTGAACACCGGGGAGCTGTTTTTT
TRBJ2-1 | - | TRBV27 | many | CASSLGLGGHNEQFF | TGTGCCAGCAGTTTAGGTCTTGGGGGCCACAATGAGCAGTTCTTC
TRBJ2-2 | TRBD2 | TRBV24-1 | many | CATSDLGYASGTNTGELFF | TGTGCCACCAGTGATTTGGGGTACGCTAGCGGGACGAACACCGGGGAGCTGTTTTTT
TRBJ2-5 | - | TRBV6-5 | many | CASSSGVTQYF | TGTGCCAGCAGTTCAGGAGTCACCCAGTACTTC
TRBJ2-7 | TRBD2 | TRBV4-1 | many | CASSQDLGSGNEQYF | TGCGCCAGCAGCCAAGATCTGGGTAGCGGGAACGAGCAGTACTTC
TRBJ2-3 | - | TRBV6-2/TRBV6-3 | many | CASSYSSRAGPSTDTQYF | TGTGCCAGCAGTTACTCTTCCCGGGCGGGCCCAAGCACAGATACGCAGTATTTT
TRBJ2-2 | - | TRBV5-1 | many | CASSLIGTNTGELFF | TGCGCCAGCAGCTTGATTGGAACGAACACCGGGGAGCTGTTTTTT